This TCR beta chain is from a study of blood T cell dynamics during melanoma immunotherapy. Whole-study findings and limits: Among sorted CD8+ subsets, immune-effector cells had the highest clonality and cell-free DNA similarity.

For this clone: Its antigen is still unknown. Other DNA sequences in this specimen translate into the identical CDR3.

Germline CDR1 MNHNS, CDR2 SASEGT. This CDR3 region has 13 residues. The ends were cut back, 1 base at V and 0 bases at J, with 4 bases in the middle. Generated by immunoSEQ multiplex PCR, the TCRdb table keeps only in-frame clones and is missing some. The sample holds 1,200 or so clones, around 74% seen once. Time point described: pre-treatment baseline. TIE cells were CD3+ CD4- CD8+ CD45RA- CD45RO-high CD27- CCR7- memory T cells. The rearrangement joins TRBV6-1 to TRBJ2-7; no clear D gene. The material sequenced was CD8+ T cells from blood, taken from a patient treated with checkpoint blockade. The clonotype was recovered from a human donor with melanoma. CDR3 residues: CASSEGLSYEQYF. CDR3 DNA sequence: TGTGCCAGCAGTGAAGGGCTCTCCTACGAGCAGTACTTC.